The clone carrying this TCR beta chain was recorded at least ten times. Antigen unknown. This entry comes from a study of breast tumors, draining lymph nodes, adjacent tissues. Findings and limits, study-wide: The lymph node origin of tumor T cells was framed as consistent with a hypothesis, not demonstrated.

Breast cancer patients provided tissue from their axillary draining lymph nodes. TCRdb itself ran the multiplex PCR reads through MiXCR, one entry per CDR3 protein. Of 150,000 to 200,000 distinct CDR3 sequences listed, 31% are singletons. Germline V CDR1 and CDR2: LNHDA, SQIVND (reference sequence). Trimming cost V 7 bases and J 3 bases, with 13 bases left between them. The CDR3 consists of 13 residues. V usage is TRBV19 and J usage is TRBJ2-7, with no clear D. The source is a female donor with breast cancer. Some clones in this sample may be carry-over from other donors' samples. Specimen: axillary lymph node tissue. The CDR3 DNA follows: TGTGCCAGTATTTCTCCGAACGGCTACGAGCAGTACTTC. It translates to CASISPNGYEQYF.